The clone carrying this T cell receptor (beta chain) was seen a handful of times. The antigen is unknown. The data originate from a study of identical twins. Findings and caveats of the study: Out-of-frame beta chain sequences displayed weaker excess sharing between twins. Zero-insertion results could be subject to partial confounding by invariant MAIT and iNKT cells.

A universal primer site was incorporated via template switching, and the cDNA contained unique molecular identifiers. Each CDR3 protein gets one entry after TCRdb re-called the 5' RACE reads with MiXCR. Of under 900,000 distinct CDR3 sequences in the sample, roughly an eighth were seen once. This CDR3 region has 18 residues. Trimming stripped 0 bases from V and 6 bases from J, with 21 bases between. Germline loops: CDR1 SGHVS, CDR2 FQNEAQ. The data were also submitted as part of a second study, on yellow fever vaccine responses in identical twins. That report notes: Convergence reportedly seemed to mark part of the twins' vaccine T cell response, with personalization marking the rest.

This chain uses TRBV7-8 with TRBJ2-1; the D gene could be TRBD1 or TRBD2 (5 bases each). The receptor comes from a woman under 30 in good health. The sequenced material came from PBMCs. The CDR3 DNA reads as TGTGCCAGCAGCTTAGCGGTAGGGACCCAAGGATGGGTCAATGAGCAGTTCTTC. Its protein product is CASSLAVGTQGWVNEQFF. Based on the CDR3 plus reference TRBV7-8 and TRBJ2-1, the full variable domain is GAGVSQSPRYKVAKRGQDVALRCDPISGHVSLFWYQQALGQGPEFLTYFQNEAQLDKSGLPSDRFFAERPEGSVSTLKIQRTQQEDSAVYLCASSLAVGTQGWVNEQFFGPGTRLTVL.